The 8 T cell receptor beta chains below come from one sample, sequenced in a study of blood T cell repertoires in COVID-19. Libraries were prepared by immunoSEQ multiplex PCR; TCRdb keeps only in-frame clonotypes and omits some of them. This sample has roughly 400,000 clones; 75% to 90% occur once, and the top ten carry about 1.1%. The sample comprised PBMCs or T cells enriched from blood (not recorded which). These receptors came from a man younger than 45 who had recovered from COVID-19.

This clone was recorded once. The genes are TRBV27 and TRBJ2-3; D perhaps matches TRBD2 (5 bases). V shed 5 bases and J shed 5 bases, with 11 bases lying between them. Germline V gives CDR1 MNHEY, CDR2 SMNVEV (reference sequence). The CDR3 spans 13 residues. The CDR3 protein is CASSPIGKDTQYF. The CDR3 nucleotides read TGTGCCAGCAGTCCGATCGGGAAAGATACGCAGTATTTT.

This chain connects TRBV19 to TRBJ2-2; 7 bases map to TRBD2. The trim removed 5 bases at V and 9 bases at J, leaving 21 bases unmatched. The CDR3 sequence is 18 residues long. Germline values: CDR1 LNHDA, CDR2 SQIVND (reference sequence). The DNA of the CDR3 is TGTGCCAGTAGTGAACCCCCTTGGGCGGGAGAACCCAAGCGGGAGCTGTTTTTT. It yields the protein CASSEPPWAGEPKRELFF.

This chain joins TRBV23-1 and TRBJ1-5, with 7 bases that match TRBD1. TRBV23-1 is sorted into the ORF group, with uncertain function. The CDR3 is made up of 17 amino acids. V was pared by 2 bases and J by 4 bases, with 11 bases of the junction left unmatched. The CDR3 spells CASSQTKRGQGNQPQHF. CDR3 coding DNA: TGCGCCAGCAGTCAAACGAAAAGGGGGCAGGGGAATCAGCCCCAGCATTTT.

V usage is TRBV6-5 and J usage is TRBJ1-2; 7 nucleotides line up with TRBD1. The V gene's germline CDR1 is MNHEY and CDR2 SVGAGI. V shed 0 bases, J shed 7 bases, and the junction held 5 bases outside the gene matches. The CDR3 is made up of 14 amino acids. Here the CDR3 reads CASSYSGGAGGYTF. The CDR3 DNA sequence: TGTGCCAGCAGTTACTCAGGGGGCGCGGGTGGCTACACCTTC.

The V call is TRBV2, the J call TRBJ1-4, with TRBD1 as a possible D gene (6 bases). Germline V gene lookup returns CDR1 SNHLY and CDR2 FYNNEI. This CDR3 has 16 residues. The V and J ends lost 6 bases and 8 bases respectively, with 22 bases between them. DNA for the CDR3: TGTGCCAGCAGCCCGACTGGGGGCCTAATCTACGAAAAACTGTTTTTT. Translated: CASSPTGGLIYEKLFF.

The CDR3 loop reads CASTPGGDTEAFF. The CDR3 bases are TGTGCCAGCACCCCGGGGGGGGACACTGAAGCTTTCTTT. The gene calls are TRBV9 and TRBJ1-1; D may be TRBD1 (5 bases). The CDR3 is made up of 13 amino acids. V was clipped by 6 bases and J by 3 bases, with 12 bases between them. Germline CDR1 and CDR2: SGDLS and YYNGEE.

This CDR3 reads CASSRLAGNEQYF. CDR3 in DNA: TGTGCCAGCAGTAGACTAGCGGGCAACGAGCAGTACTTC. The chain recombines TRBV27 with TRBJ2-7; 10 bases fit TRBD2. CDR1 and CDR2 (germline): MNHEY, SMNVEV (reference sequence). The CDR3 length is 13 residues. Trimming at V came to 5 bases and at J to 5 bases, leaving 3 bases not matched to a gene.

The J gene is TRBJ2-1, the V gene TRBV11-3; D is uncertain. This CDR3 spans 13 amino acids. Germline values: CDR1 SGHNT, CDR2 YENEEA. Deletions cut 0 bases from V and 5 bases from J, with 5 bases between. Here the CDR3 reads CASSLDNHNEQFF. Here the CDR3 DNA reads TGTGCCAGCAGCTTAGATAATCACAATGAGCAGTTCTTC.